The source of this T cell receptor (beta chain) is a study of blood T cell repertoires in COVID-19. Study at large: The United States, Italy and Spain supplied acute and convalescent COVID-19 samples. The analysed material was cDNA or gDNA that came from T cells, B-cell-depleted T cells, or PBMCs.

Only in-frame clones appear in the TCRdb table, and some are missing; sequencing was by immunoSEQ multiplex PCR. The top ten hold 1.8% of the sample, which has fewer than 400,000 clones, around 92% seen once. Germline V lookup: CDR1 MDHEN, CDR2 SYDVKM. V was shortened by 5 bases and J by 7 bases, with 12 bases between the two germline ends. The CDR3 is 14 amino acids. The sequencing sample was made of peripheral blood. This sequence originates from a woman in her 30s with COVID-19, enrolled during active disease. The chain employs TRBV28 and TRBJ1-6; D is perhaps TRBD1 (5 bases). The CDR3 spells CASSPRAFNSPLHF. DNA for the CDR3: TGTGCCAGCAGTCCCAGGGCCTTCAATTCACCCCTCCACTTT. Full variable domain (missing parts from reference TRBV28 and TRBJ1-6): DVKVTQSSRYLVKRTGEKVFLECVQDMDHENMFWYRQDPGLGLRLIYFSYDVKMKEKGDIPEGYSVSREKKERFSLILESASTNQTSMYLCASSPRAFNSPLHFGNGTRLTVT.